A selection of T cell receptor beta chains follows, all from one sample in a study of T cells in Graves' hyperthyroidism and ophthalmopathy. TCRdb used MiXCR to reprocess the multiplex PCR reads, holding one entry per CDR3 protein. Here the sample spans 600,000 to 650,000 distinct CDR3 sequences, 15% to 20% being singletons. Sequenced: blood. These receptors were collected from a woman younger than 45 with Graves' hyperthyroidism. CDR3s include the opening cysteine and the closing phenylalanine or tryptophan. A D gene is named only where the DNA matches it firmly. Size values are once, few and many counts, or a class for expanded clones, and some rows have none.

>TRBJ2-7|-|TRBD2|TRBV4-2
CASSLHWTSGNSYEQYF
TGTGCCAGCAGCCTGCATTGGACTAGCGGGAACTCCTACGAGCAGTACTTC
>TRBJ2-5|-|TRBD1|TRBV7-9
CASSSDRGNQETQYF
TGTGCCAGCAGCTCGGACAGGGGGAACCAAGAGACCCAGTACTTC
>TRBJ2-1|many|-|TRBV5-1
CASSGFGGGPYNEQFF
TGCGCCAGCAGCGGCTTTGGGGGAGGCCCCTACAATGAGCAGTTCTTC
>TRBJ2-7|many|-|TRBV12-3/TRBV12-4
CASSWESQGTYEQYF
TGTGCCAGCAGTTGGGAGTCTCAGGGGACCTACGAGCAGTACTTC
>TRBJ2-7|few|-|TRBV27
CASSLVGPIYEQYF
TGTGCCAGCAGTTTAGTGGGACCGATTTACGAGCAGTACTTC
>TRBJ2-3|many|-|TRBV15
CATSGGGSTDTQYF
TGTGCCACCAGCGGAGGAGGAAGCACAGATACGCAGTATTTT
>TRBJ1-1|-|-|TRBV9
CASSVDQGEAFF
TGTGCCAGCAGCGTAGACCAAGGTGAAGCTTTCTTT
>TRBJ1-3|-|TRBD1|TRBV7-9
CASSSQSGGSGNTIYF
TGTGCCAGCAGCTCGCAATCAGGGGGGAGTGGAAACACCATATATTTT
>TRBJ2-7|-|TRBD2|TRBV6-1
CASSPFGRGALWGSYEQYF
TGTGCCAGCAGCCCCTTCGGGAGGGGGGCACTCTGGGGGTCCTACGAGCAGTACTTC
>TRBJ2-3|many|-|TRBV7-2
CASSLVGRVADTQYF
TGTGCCAGCAGCTTAGTGGGCAGGGTGGCAGATACGCAGTATTTT
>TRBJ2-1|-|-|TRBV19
CASRPRRETHNEQFF
TGTGCCAGTAGGCCCCGGAGGGAAACCCACAATGAGCAGTTCTTC
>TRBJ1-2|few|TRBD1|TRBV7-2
CASSTRDSYGYTF
TGTGCCAGCAGCACCCGGGACAGCTATGGCTACACCTTC
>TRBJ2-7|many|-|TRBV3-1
CASSQRQSSYEQYF
TGTGCCAGCAGCCAACGCCAAAGCTCCTACGAGCAGTACTTC
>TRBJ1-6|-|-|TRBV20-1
CSATQGENSPLHF
TGCAGTGCTACACAGGGTGAGAATTCACCCCTCCACTTT
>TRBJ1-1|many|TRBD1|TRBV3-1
CATGGAGNTEAFF
TGTGCCACAGGGGGCGCAGGGAACACTGAAGCTTTCTTT
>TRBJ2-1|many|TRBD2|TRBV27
CASSLSMAGLAGVGNEQFF
TGTGCCAGCAGTTTATCGATGGCGGGGCTAGCGGGAGTAGGCAATGAGCAGTTCTTC
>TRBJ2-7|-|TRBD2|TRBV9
CASSLTGGELAGGPNEQYF
TGTGCCAGCAGCCTTACTGGGGGGGAATTAGCGGGAGGGCCAAACGAGCAGTACTTC
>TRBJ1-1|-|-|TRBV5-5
CASRPHIVDRHTEAFF
TGTGCCAGCAGGCCCCACATCGTGGACAGACACACTGAAGCTTTCTTT
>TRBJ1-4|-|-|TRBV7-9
CASRRVNEKLFF
TGTGCCAGCCGCAGGGTTAATGAAAAACTGTTTTTT
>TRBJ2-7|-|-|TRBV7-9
CASSLVLREQYF
TGTGCCAGCAGCTTAGTTTTACGGGAGCAGTACTTC
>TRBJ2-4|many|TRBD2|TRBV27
CASSSGLAKEAKNIQYF
TGTGCCAGCAGTTCTGGACTAGCGAAAGAAGCCAAAAACATTCAGTACTTC
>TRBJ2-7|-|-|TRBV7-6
CASSPHPENEQYF
TGTGCCAGCAGCCCCCATCCCGAAAACGAGCAGTACTTC
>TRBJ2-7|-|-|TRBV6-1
CASSEYQTLVDEQYF
TGTGCCAGCAGTGAATACCAGACCCTCGTTGACGAGCAGTACTTC
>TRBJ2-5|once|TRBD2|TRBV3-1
CASSRWTSGPQETQYF
TGTGCCAGCAGCCGATGGACTAGCGGACCACAAGAGACCCAGTACTTC
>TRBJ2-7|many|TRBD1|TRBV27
CASSSRTGSHEQYF
TGTGCCAGCAGTTCCAGGACAGGGTCCCACGAGCAGTACTTC
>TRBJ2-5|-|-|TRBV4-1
CASSQDHRTQYF
TGCGCCAGCAGCCAAGATCACCGGACCCAGTACTTC
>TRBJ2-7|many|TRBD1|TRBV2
CAGTALGSYEQYF
TGTGCCGGGACAGCTTTAGGCTCCTACGAGCAGTACTTC
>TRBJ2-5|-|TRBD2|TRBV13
CASSPPLAGQRTQYF
TGTGCCAGCTCACCACCTCTAGCGGGACAAAGGACCCAGTACTTC
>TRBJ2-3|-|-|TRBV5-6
CASSYGLGADTQYF
TGTGCCAGCAGCTACGGACTGGGTGCAGATACGCAGTATTTT
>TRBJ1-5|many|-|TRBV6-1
CASSEAARNQPQHF
TGTGCCAGCAGTGAAGCGGCACGGAATCAGCCCCAGCATTTT
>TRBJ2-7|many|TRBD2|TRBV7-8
CASSQPAERGLAGGHEQYF
TGTGCCAGCAGCCAACCGGCGGAGCGCGGACTAGCGGGAGGTCACGAGCAGTACTTC
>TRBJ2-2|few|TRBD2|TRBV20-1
CSARDRLAGDGELFF
TGCAGTGCTAGAGATCGCCTAGCGGGAGACGGGGAGCTGTTTTTT
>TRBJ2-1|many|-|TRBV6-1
CASSDLQGYNEQFF
TGTGCCAGCAGCGATCTACAGGGATACAATGAGCAGTTCTTC
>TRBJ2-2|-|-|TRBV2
CASKRVDAGYNTGELFF
TGTGCCAGCAAGAGAGTAGATGCGGGATATAACACCGGGGAGCTGTTTTTT
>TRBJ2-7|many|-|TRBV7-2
CASSGFVAYEQYF
TGTGCCAGCAGCGGATTTGTGGCCTACGAGCAGTACTTC
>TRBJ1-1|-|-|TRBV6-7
CASKIARRCAEAFF
TGTGCCAGCAAAATAGCGAGGAGGTGCGCTGAAGCTTTCTTT
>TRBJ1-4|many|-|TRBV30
CALWDPRDEKLFF
TGTGCCTTATGGGACCCCAGGGATGAAAAACTGTTTTTT
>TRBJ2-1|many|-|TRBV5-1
CASSLVYAGAGGYEQFF
TGCGCCAGCAGCTTGGTTTACGCGGGGGCAGGGGGCTATGAGCAGTTCTTC
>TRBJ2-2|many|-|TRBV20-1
CSATQGGDTNTGELFF
TGCAGTGCTACCCAGGGTGGGGACACGAACACCGGGGAGCTGTTTTTT
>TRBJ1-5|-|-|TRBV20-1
CSARSGGQPQHF
TGCAGTGCTAGGTCGGGGGGTCAGCCCCAGCATTTT
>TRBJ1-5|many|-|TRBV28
CASRNQGYQPQHF
TGTGCCAGCAGAAATCAAGGGTATCAGCCCCAGCATTTT